This T cell receptor (beta chain) was recovered during a study of HIV-infected patients and healthy controls. Findings of the study overall: Compared with healthy controls, HIV-infected patients showed less CDR3 sharing between individuals. Healthy controls carried many MAIT alpha-chain CDR3s, while HIV+ repertoires had few. The authors saw processing only sixteen HIV-infected individuals as a major limitation on generality.

Per the germline V gene, CDR1 is MDHEN and CDR2 is SYDVKM. The V gene lost 2 bases and the J gene lost 3 bases, with 10 bases spanning the gap. The CDR3 totals 14 residues. cDNA was made from approximately 500 ng RNA using alpha and beta constant primers. Each of the alpha and beta chains got its own library through chain-specific third strand synthesis with indices. From the 5' RACE reads, TCRdb called clonotypes with MiXCR, one entry per CDR3 protein. The sample carries about 10,000 distinct CDR3 sequences, around 7.5% recorded once. All unsorted peripheral T cells were captured because whole blood was used without fractionation. Ten or more counts support this clonotype. Its antigen remains unidentified.

The origin of this receptor is an adult in good health. Material for sequencing was blood. This chain joins TRBV28 and TRBJ1-2; a weak D match, TRBD1 (5 bases). Written as DNA, the CDR3 is TGTGCCAGCAGTTTACCTTCAGGGCACTATGGCTACACCTTC. Protein product: CASSLPSGHYGYTF.